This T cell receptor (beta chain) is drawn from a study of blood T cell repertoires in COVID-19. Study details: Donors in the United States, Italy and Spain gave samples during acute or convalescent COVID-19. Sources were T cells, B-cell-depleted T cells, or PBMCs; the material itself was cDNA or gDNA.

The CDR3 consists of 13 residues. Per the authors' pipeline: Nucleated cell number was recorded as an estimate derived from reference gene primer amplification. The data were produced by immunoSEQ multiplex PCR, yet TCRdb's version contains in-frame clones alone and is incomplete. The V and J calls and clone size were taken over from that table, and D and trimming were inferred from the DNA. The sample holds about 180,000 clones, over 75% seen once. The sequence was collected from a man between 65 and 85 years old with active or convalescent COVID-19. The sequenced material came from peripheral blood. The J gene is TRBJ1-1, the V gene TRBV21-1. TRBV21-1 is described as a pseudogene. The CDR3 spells CASKTKYGNRAFF. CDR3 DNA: TGTGCCAGCAAAACAAAGTACGGGAATAGGGCTTTCTTT.